Reported below is one TCR beta chain. The antigen is undetermined. The sample originates from a study of T cell responses to AZD1222 COVID-19 vaccine. Study conclusions and caveats: There were repertoire samples only from the period after the peak T cell response. Spike was spanned by vaccine-associated CD4 TCRs, with dominance at 160-218 and 743-854.

Germline assignment: CDR1 LNHNV and CDR2 YYDKDF (reference sequence). The germline V and J ends were trimmed by 3 bases and 3 bases, with 17 bases remaining between them. This CDR3 has 16 residues. Generated by immunoSEQ multiplex PCR, the TCRdb table keeps only in-frame clones and is missing some. The sample has around 160,000 clones; approximately 94% are singletons. The chain is built from TRBV15 and TRBJ1-2; D is perhaps TRBD1 (6 bases). The receptor comes from an adult in good health. Sequences were derived from peripheral blood, sampled on day 0 of AZD1222 vaccination. The CDR3 DNA follows: TGTGCCACCAGCAGCTGGGGGGCAGCGGTGGACTATGGCTACACCTTC. It specifies CATSSWGAAVDYGYTF.